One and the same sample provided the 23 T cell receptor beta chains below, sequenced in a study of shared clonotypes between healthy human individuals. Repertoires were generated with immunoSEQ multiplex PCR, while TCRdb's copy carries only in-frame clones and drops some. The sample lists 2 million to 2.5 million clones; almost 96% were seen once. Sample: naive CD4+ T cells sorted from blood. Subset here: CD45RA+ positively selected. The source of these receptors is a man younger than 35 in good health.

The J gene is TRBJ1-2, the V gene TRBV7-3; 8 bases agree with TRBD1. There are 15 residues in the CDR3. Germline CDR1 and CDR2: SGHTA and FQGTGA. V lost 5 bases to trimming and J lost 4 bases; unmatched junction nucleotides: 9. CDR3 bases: TGTGCCAGCAGCGAGATCCCGGACAGGGTCTATGGCTACACCTTC. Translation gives CASSEIPDRVYGYTF.

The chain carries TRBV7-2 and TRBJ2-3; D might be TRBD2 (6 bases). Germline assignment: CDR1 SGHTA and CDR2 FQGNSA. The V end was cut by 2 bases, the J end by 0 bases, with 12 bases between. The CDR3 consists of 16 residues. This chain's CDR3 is CASSLRGRQSTDTQYF. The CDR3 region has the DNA TGTGCCAGCAGCTTACGTGGGAGGCAAAGCACAGATACGCAGTATTTT.

This chain's CDR3 is CSVVGQGGSYEQYF. The CDR3 DNA sequence: TGCAGCGTTGTGGGACAGGGAGGGTCCTACGAGCAGTACTTC. The chain employs TRBV29-1 and TRBJ2-7, with 9 bases aligning to TRBD1. The CDR3 totals 14 residues. V was pared by 4 bases and J by 1 base, with 5 bases of the junction left unmatched. Per germline, CDR1 SQVTM and CDR2 ANQGSEA.

CDR3 region: CASSPPGQGDGYTF. The DNA for the CDR3 is TGCGCCAGCAGCCCCCCGGGACAGGGTGATGGCTACACCTTC. This chain joins TRBV5-1 and TRBJ1-2; 9 bases line up with TRBD1. The CDR3 is 14 amino acids. Looked up from germline, CDR1 is SGHRS and CDR2 is YFSETQ. V trimming: 4 bases; J trimming: 6 bases; junction bases outside the gene matches: 7.

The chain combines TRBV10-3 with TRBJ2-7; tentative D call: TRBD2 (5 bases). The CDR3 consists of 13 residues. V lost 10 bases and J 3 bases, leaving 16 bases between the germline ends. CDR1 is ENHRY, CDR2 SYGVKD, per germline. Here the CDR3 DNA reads TGTGCCAGCAATTGGGGTAGCGACTACGAGCAGTACTTC. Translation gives CASNWGSDYEQYF.

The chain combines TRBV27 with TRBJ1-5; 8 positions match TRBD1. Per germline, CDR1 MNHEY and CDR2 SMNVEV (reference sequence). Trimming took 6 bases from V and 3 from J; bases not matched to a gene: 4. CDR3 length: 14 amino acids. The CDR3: CASRGTGLNQPQHF. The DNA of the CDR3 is TGTGCCAGCAGAGGGACAGGCCTCAATCAGCCCCAGCATTTT.

Written as DNA, the CDR3 is TGTGCCAGCAGCTTACCCGGTTCACCCCTCCACTTT. Protein product: CASSLPGSPLHF. The V gene is TRBV5-4, the J gene TRBJ1-6; D is uncertain. The CDR3 is 12 residues long. Germline assignment: CDR1 SGHNT and CDR2 YYREEE (reference sequence). V was cut by 2 bases and J by 9 bases, with 6 bases left in between.

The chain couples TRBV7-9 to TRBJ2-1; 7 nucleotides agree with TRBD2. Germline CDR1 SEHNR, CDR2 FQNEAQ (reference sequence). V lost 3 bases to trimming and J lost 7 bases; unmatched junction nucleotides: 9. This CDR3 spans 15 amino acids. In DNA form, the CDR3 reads TGTGCCAGCAGCTTCGTGGGAGGGCCATCTAATGAGCAGTTCTTC. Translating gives CASSFVGGPSNEQFF. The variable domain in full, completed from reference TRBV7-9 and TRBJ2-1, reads DTGVSQNPRHKITKRGQNVTFRCDPISEHNRLYWYRQTLGQGPEFLTYFQNEAQLEKSRLLSDRFSAERPKGSFSTLEIQRTEQGDSAMYLCASSFVGGPSNEQFFGPGTRLTVL.

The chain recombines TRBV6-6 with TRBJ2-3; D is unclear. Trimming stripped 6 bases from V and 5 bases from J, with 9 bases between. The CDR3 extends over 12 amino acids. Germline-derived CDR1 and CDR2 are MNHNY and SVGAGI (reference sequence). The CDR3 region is CASSLREDTQYF. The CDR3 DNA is TGTGCCAGCAGCCTAAGAGAAGATACGCAGTATTTT.

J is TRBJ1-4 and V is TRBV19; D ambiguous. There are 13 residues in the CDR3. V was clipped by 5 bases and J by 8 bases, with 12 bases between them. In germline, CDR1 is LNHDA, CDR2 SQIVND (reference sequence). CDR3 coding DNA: TGTGCCAGTAGTTGGAGGGTCTGGGAAAAACTGTTTTTT. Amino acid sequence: CASSWRVWEKLFF.

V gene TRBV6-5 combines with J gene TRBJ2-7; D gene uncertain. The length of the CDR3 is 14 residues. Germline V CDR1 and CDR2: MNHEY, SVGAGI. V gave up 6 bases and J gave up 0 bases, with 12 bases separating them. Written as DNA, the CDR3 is TGTGCCAGCAGCCTCCTCCGGAGCTCCTACGAGCAGTACTTC. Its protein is CASSLLRSSYEQYF.

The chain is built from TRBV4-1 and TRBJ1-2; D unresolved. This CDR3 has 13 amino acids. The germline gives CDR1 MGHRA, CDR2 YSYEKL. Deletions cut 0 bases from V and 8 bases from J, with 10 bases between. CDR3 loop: CASSQDPVIGYTF. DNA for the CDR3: TGCGCCAGCAGCCAAGATCCAGTTATAGGCTACACCTTC.

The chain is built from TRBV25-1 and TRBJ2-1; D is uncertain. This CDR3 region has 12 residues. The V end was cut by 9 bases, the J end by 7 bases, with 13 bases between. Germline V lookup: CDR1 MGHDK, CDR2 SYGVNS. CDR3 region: CARGTDANEQFF. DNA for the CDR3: TGTGCCAGGGGAACGGACGCTAATGAGCAGTTCTTC.

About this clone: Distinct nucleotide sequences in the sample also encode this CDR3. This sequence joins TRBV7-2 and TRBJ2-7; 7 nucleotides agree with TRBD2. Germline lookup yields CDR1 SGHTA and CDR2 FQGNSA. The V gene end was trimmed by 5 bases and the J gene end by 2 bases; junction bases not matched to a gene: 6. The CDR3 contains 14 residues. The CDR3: CASSLSGVPYEQYF. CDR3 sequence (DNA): TGTGCCAGCAGCCTAAGCGGGGTTCCCTACGAGCAGTACTTC.

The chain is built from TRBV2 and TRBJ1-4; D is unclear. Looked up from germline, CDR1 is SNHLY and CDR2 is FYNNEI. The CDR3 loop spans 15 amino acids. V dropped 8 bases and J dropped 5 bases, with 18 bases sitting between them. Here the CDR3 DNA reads TGTGCCAGCCAATTTAGGACGGTCACCAATGAAAAACTGTTTTTT. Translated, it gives CASQFRTVTNEKLFF.

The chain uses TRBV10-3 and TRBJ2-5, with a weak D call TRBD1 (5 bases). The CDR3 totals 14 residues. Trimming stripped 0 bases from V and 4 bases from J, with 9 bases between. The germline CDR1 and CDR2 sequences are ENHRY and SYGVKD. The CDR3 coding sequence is TGTGCCATCAGTGAGTCGGACAAGACAGAGACCCAGTACTTC. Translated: CAISESDKTETQYF.

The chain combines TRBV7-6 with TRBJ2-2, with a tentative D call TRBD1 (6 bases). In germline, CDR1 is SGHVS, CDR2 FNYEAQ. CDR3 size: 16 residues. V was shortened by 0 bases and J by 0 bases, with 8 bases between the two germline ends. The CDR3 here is CASSLAGGANTGELFF. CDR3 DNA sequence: TGTGCCAGCAGCTTAGCAGGGGGAGCGAACACCGGGGAGCTGTTTTTT.

The CDR3 coding sequence is TGTGCCAGCAGCCCAAGACAGGGTCTAATTATTGAGCAGTACTTC. Protein sequence: CASSPRQGLIIEQYF. This chain links TRBV5-4 with TRBJ2-7, with TRBD1 matching over 7 bases. CDR1 SGHNT and CDR2 YYREEE come from the germline V gene (reference sequence). V trimming: 4 bases; J trimming: 7 bases; junction bases outside the gene matches: 14. CDR3 size: 15 residues.

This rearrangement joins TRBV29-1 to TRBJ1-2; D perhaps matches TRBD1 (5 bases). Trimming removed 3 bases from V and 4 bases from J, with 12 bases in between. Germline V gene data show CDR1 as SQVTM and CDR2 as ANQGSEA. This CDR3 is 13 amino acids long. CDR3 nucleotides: TGCAGCGTTGACCGCCGGGGGGGCTATGGCTACACCTTC. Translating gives CSVDRRGGYGYTF.

CDR3 sequence reads: CASSASGGPETQYF. DNA of the CDR3: TGTGCCAGCAGCGCGTCAGGGGGCCCAGAGACCCAGTACTTC. The rearrangement links TRBV9 to TRBJ2-5; 8 bases are a match to TRBD1. This CDR3 comprises 14 residues. V lost 3 bases and J lost 4; bases outside the gene matches: 5. Germline V gene lookup returns CDR1 SGDLS and CDR2 YYNGEE.

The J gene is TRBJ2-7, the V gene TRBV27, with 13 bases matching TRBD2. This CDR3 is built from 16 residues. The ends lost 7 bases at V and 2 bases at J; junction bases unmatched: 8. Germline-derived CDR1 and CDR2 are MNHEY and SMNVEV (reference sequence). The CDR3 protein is CASTFGTSGVTYEQYF. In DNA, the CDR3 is TGTGCCAGCACCTTCGGGACTAGCGGGGTCACCTACGAGCAGTACTTC.

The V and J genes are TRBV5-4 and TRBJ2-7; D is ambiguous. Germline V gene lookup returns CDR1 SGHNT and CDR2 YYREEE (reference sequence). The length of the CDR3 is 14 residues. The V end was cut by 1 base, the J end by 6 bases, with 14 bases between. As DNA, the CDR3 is TGTGCCAGCAGCTTGCGAAGGGAAAGAAGCGAGCAGTACTTC. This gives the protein CASSLRRERSEQYF.

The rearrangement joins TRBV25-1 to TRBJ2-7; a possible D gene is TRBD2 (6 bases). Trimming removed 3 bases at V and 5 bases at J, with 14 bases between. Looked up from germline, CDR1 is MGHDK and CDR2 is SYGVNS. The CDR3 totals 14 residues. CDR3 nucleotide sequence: TGTGCCAGCAGTGATTGGGACTTGGTCCACGAGCAGTACTTC. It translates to CASSDWDLVHEQYF.